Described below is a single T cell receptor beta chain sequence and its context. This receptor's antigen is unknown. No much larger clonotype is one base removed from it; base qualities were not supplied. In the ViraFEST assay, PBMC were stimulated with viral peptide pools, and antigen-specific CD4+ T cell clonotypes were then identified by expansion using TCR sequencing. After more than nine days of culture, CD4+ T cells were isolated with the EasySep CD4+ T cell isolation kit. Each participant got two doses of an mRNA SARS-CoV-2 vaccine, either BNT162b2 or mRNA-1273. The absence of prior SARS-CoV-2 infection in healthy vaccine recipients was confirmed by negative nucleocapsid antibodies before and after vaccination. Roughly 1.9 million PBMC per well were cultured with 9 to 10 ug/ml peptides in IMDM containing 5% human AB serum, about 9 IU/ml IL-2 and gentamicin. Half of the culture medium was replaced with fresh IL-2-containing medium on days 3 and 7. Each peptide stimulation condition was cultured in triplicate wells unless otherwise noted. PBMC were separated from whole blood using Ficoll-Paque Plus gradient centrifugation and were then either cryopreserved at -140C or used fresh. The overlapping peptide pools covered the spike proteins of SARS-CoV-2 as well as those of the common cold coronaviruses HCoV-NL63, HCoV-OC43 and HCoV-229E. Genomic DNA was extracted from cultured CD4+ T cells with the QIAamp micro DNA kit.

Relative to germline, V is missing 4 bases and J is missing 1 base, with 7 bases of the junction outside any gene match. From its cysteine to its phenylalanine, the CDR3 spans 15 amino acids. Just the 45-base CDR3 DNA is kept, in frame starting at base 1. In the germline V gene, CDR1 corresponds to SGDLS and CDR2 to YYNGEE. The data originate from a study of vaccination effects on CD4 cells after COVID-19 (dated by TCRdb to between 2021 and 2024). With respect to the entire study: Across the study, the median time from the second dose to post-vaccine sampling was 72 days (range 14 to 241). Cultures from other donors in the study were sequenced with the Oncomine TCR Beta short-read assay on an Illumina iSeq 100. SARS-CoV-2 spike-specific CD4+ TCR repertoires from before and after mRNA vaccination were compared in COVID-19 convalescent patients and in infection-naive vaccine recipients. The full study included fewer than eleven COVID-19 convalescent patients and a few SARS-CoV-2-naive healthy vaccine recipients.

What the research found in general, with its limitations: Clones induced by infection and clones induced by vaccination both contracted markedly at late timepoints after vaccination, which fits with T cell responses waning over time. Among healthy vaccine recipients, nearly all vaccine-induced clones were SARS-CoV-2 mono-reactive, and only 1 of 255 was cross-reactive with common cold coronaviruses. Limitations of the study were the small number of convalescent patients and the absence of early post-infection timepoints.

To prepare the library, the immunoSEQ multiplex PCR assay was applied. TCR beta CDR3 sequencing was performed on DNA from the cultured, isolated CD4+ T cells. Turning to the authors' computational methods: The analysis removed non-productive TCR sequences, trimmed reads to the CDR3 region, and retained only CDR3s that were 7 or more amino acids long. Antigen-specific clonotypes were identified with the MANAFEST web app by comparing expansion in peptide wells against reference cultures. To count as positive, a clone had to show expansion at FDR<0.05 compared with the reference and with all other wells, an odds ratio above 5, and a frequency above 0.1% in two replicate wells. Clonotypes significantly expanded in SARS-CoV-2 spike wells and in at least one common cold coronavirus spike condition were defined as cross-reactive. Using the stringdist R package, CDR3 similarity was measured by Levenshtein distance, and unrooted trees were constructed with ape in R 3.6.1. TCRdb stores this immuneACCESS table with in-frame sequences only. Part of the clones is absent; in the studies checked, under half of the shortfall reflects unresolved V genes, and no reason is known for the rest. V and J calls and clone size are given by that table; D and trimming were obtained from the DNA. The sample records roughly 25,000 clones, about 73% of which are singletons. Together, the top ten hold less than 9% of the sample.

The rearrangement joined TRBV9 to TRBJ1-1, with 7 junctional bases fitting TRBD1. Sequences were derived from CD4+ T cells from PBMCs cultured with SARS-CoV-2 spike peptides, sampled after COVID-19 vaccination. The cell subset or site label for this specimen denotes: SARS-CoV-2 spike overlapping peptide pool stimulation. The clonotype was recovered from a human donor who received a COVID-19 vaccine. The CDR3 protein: CASSPQGTANTEAFF. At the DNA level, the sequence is TGTGCCAGCAGCCCACAGGGGACAGCGAACACTGAAGCTTTCTTT.